The source of this T cell receptor beta chain is a study of cytomegalovirus exposure and HLA in healthy donors. This clone was detected once. Its antigen is still unknown. This may be a read error, as it is one base from a much larger clone. PCR amplification relied on 60 Vbeta primers (plus 13 Jbeta primers). Clones were sequenced by immunoSEQ multiplex PCR, and TCRdb holds only the in-frame ones, with some missing. The sample carries 170,000 or so clones, around 77% recorded once. Study conclusions and caveats: In a later analysis, CMV-associated beta chains were mostly HLA-associated, it appeared.

CDR3 length: 13 residues. Germline CDR1 is MDHEN and CDR2 is SYDVKM. Trimming removed 6 bases at V and 0 bases at J, with 6 bases between. J is TRBJ1-3 and V is TRBV28; D might be TRBD1 (6 bases). This clonotype was obtained from a woman aged 45-65 years in good health and CMV-seropositive. Sequencing was done on a sample of PBMCs. Written as DNA, the CDR3 is TGTGCCAGCAGGGACAGCTCTGGAAACACCATATATTTT. Its protein product is CASRDSSGNTIYF. Combining the CDR3 with reference TRBV28 and TRBJ1-3 gives the whole variable domain DVKVTQSSRYLVKRTGEKVFLECVQDMDHENMFWYRQDPGLGLRLIYFSYDVKMKEKGDIPEGYSVSREKKERFSLILESASTNQTSMYLCASRDSSGNTIYFGEGSWLTVV.